Listed below are T cell receptor beta chains from one sample, sequenced in a study of beta chain features in type 1 diabetes. Profiling relied on immunoSEQ multiplex PCR, and the TCRdb table lists in-frame clones only, not all of them. The profile shows roughly 60,000 clones, approximately 62% of them singletons. The specimen was Tregs from blood. Receptors were obtained from a young woman in good health. Each CDR3 is given with its conserved first and last residue. Each record gives: clone size, J gene, V gene, D gene, CDR3 DNA, CDR3 protein. The D gene is left open where the match is weak. The listing skips clone size in some rows; elsewhere it reads once, few, many or a size class.

>.|TRBJ2-2|TRBV9|TRBD2
TGTGCCAGCAGCGAGACTAGCGGGTACGGGGAGCTGTTTTTT
CASSETSGYGELFF
>.|TRBJ2-3|TRBV2|TRBD2
TGTGCCAGCAGTGTGGGTGTGTTAGCGGGAGTCGGTGATACGCAGTATTTT
CASSVGVLAGVGDTQYF
>.|TRBJ1-6|TRBV25-1|.
TGTGCCAGCAGTGCAGTACAGGGCGGCTGGGGTAATTCACCCCTCCACTTT
CASSAVQGGWGNSPLHF
>.|TRBJ1-3|TRBV4-1|.
TGCGCCAGCAGCCAAGGATTCGGACTACGGAAAAGCTCTGGAAACACCATATATTTT
CASSQGFGLRKSSGNTIYF
>.|TRBJ2-1|TRBV7-9|TRBD1
TGTGCCAGCAGCTTAGTAGACAGGGTCGATGAGCAGTTCTTC
CASSLVDRVDEQFF
>few|TRBJ2-4|TRBV6-1|TRBD1
TGTGCCAGCAGTTTGGCGGGACAGGGTTGGGACTTC
CASSLAGQGWDF
>.|TRBJ2-5|TRBV7-2|.
TGTGCCAGCAGCACTCAGCCCCAGGCAGAGACCCAGTACTTC
CASSTQPQAETQYF
>.|TRBJ2-2|TRBV6-6|TRBD2
TGTGCCAGCAGTTTACTGACTAGCGGAACCGGGGAGCTGTTTTTT
CASSLLTSGTGELFF
>.|TRBJ2-1|TRBV7-9|TRBD2
TGTGCCAGCAGTCCCGGGACTAGCGGGAGGCAAGACAATGAGCAGTTCTTC
CASSPGTSGRQDNEQFF
>few|TRBJ1-3|TRBV19|.
TGTGCCAGTAGTATCGCAGGGGCTGGAAACACCATATATTTT
CASSIAGAGNTIYF
>.|TRBJ2-5|TRBV7-9|TRBD2
TGTGCCAGCAGCTTAGGAGGGACTAGCATTGAGACCCAGTACTTC
CASSLGGTSIETQYF
>.|TRBJ1-2|TRBV7-8|TRBD1
TGTGCCAGCAGCTTAAGCGACAGGGGCCATCGCTACACCTTC
CASSLSDRGHRYTF
>.|TRBJ2-4|TRBV5-6|TRBD1
TGTGCCAGCAGCATGGAAGGGGGCGTTATGAACATTCAGTACTTC
CASSMEGGVMNIQYF
>.|TRBJ2-1|TRBV4-1|.
TGCGCCAGCACCAAGCATGCCCAGGGGATAGATAATGAGCAGTTCTTC
CASTKHAQGIDNEQFF
>.|TRBJ1-3|TRBV7-2|TRBD1
TGTGCCAGCAGCTTCGGACAGGGGGGGGGCTCTGGAAACACCATATATTTT
CASSFGQGGGSGNTIYF
>.|TRBJ2-2|TRBV10-1|.
TGCGCCAGCAGCCCTCTATCCGGGGAGCTGTTTTTT
CASSPLSGELFF
>.|TRBJ2-1|TRBV7-2|.
TGTGCCAGCAGCCCACTTAGCGTCTCCTACAATGAGCAGTTCTTC
CASSPLSVSYNEQFF
>.|TRBJ2-1|TRBV12-5|TRBD1
TGTGCTAGTGGTTTTGGACAGGGGATATACAATGAGCAGTTCTTC
CASGFGQGIYNEQFF
>.|TRBJ1-2|TRBV18|.
TGTGCCAGCTCAAGCCAGGGTGCGAAGATCGGCTACACCTTC
CASSSQGAKIGYTF
>once|TRBJ1-2|TRBV7-8|TRBD1
TGTGCCAGCAGCCTGCTAGGGACAGCAAGCTATGGCTACACCTTC
CASSLLGTASYGYTF
>.|TRBJ1-2|TRBV29-1|.
TGCAGCGTTGAGCGGCGGGGAGACTATGGCTACACCTTC
CSVERRGDYGYTF
>.|TRBJ2-2|TRBV5-1|TRBD1
TGCGCCAGCAGCCCGGGACAGGGACCCTCGAACACCGGGGAGCTGTTTTTT
CASSPGQGPSNTGELFF
>.|TRBJ2-5|TRBV6-6|.
TGTGCCAGCAGTTACTCCCGCCAGGGTCAGACCCAGTACTTC
CASSYSRQGQTQYF
>.|TRBJ2-1|TRBV5-1|.
TGCGCCAGCAGCTTCGAGGGCGATGAGCAGTTCTTC
CASSFEGDEQFF
>.|TRBJ1-5|TRBV6-6|.
TGTGCCAGCAGTCCCTCGAGGCAGTTCAATCAGCCCCAGCATTTT
CASSPSRQFNQPQHF
>once|TRBJ2-3|TRBV28|.
TGTGCCAGCACCTCTGTGATAGGCGAGGTTTCTTTCACAGATACGCAGTATTTT
CASTSVIGEVSFTDTQYF
>few|TRBJ2-3|TRBV27|TRBD2
TGTGCCAGCAGGGGGTCTACTAGCGGGGGAACGCAGTATTTT
CASRGSTSGGTQYF
>.|TRBJ2-5|TRBV4-3|.
TGCGCCAGCAGCCAAGATCAGGCCGTACAAGAGACCCAGTACTTC
CASSQDQAVQETQYF